This entry describes one TCR beta chain. This clone was counted a single time. Its antigen target is currently unknown. No base qualities exist here, and no much larger clone lies one base off it. Receptor amplification or capture employed the immunoSEQ multiplex PCR assay. For the multiplex PCR, a mixture combining 60 forward primers for TCR Vbeta segments and 13 reverse primers for TCR Jbeta segments was used. The CDR3 region of rearranged TCR beta genes was amplified from genomic DNA with a multiplex PCR assay. On the Illumina HiSeq System, the amplified TCR beta libraries were sequenced as 87-base-pair reads. Per the original workflow: A later analysis counted some 80 million unique TCR beta chains across the 650 to 800 repertoires, and around 12 million of these chains were shared by at least two donors. Raw reads were error-corrected and collapsed into unique sequences by a nearest-neighbor algorithm in which closely related sequences were merged to remove PCR and sequencing errors. Alignment of CDR3 sequences to IMGT reference sequences was used to assign V, D and J gene segments. For a sequence to be retained, a match of at least six nucleotides was required to both a V gene segment and a J gene segment. A rearrangement counted as productive if the CDR3 had no stop codons and remained in frame with V and J, and every other rearrangement counted as non-productive. Following IMGT convention, CDR3 was defined as the stretch from the second conserved V-encoded cysteine to the conserved J-encoded phenylalanine. Sequences without an unambiguous match to a single V gene segment were excluded from the earlier analysis of about 600 of the donors. In an earlier analysis of some 590 of the donors, a V segment was called functional when productive rearrangements were above 56.7%, and segregating when the standard deviation between donors exceeded 5%. To diagnose cytomegalovirus status from the catalog of TCR beta chain sequences, a statistical classification framework was built. A later analysis assigned V and J genes by comparing TCR nucleotide sequences with IMGT/GENE-DB human TR gene sequences. Using the TCRdist pipeline, a later analysis assigned CDR3 sequences along with most-parsimonious VDJ recombination scenarios. In a later analysis, each TCR beta chain was defined by its CDR3 amino acid sequence together with its V-gene family, and reads lacking a unique V-gene family were excluded. As a way to deal with suspected cross-contamination and a sequencing artifact, a later analysis dropped 640 or so nucleotide sequences that were highly shared and had low generation probability. For each public chain, a later analysis derived a clonal expansion index from normalized ranks of inferred template counts within each repertoire. In a later analysis, generation probabilities were computed using a VDJ recombination model fitted to out-of-frame rearrangements, and the results were checked against IGoR. In a later analysis, TCR-TCR, TCR-HLA and TCR-CMV co-occurrence was scored with hypergeometric tests, and a repertoire-size bias correction was applied to TCR pairs. A later analysis estimated false discovery rates by permuting HLA or CMV assignments 20 times. In a later analysis, co-occurring TCRs were grouped using DBSCAN, with TCRdist sequence similarity added in when clustering inside HLA-allele-positive subsets. Co-occurrence clustering excluded repertoires with fewer than 30,000 or more than 120,000 public chains, plus five with anomalous nucleotide sharing. The source is immuneACCESS, and TCRdb retained only in-frame sequences with V and J called. Part of the clones is not carried over; for the studies checked, unresolved V genes explain less than half of this, and the remainder is unexplained. The V and J calls and clone size were taken over from that table, and D and trimming were inferred from the DNA. Across this sample there are around 90,000 clones, with about 89% seen only once. The top ten hold roughly 9.2% of the sample.

The data are from a study of cytomegalovirus exposure and HLA in healthy donors (dated by TCRdb to between 2016 and 2019). In the study overall: In an earlier analysis of around 540 of the donors, 276 Gb of sequence data and 100 million or so unique TCR beta sequences from 150 million to 200 million T cells were reported. An early release covering approximately 600 HLA-typed donors comprised about 320 gigabases of sequencing data and roughly 85 million unique TCR sequences. The genetic ancestry cluster associated with self-reported Caucasian donors included 70% to 85% of the approximately 410 genotyped donors. The study aimed to test whether cataloging public T cell receptors could reveal signatures of past pathogen exposure. The study used immunosequencing to profile the T cell repertoires of approximately 630 subjects and linked those repertoires to cytomegalovirus serostatus. Along with the approximately 700-subject first cohort, a separate validation cohort of over a hundred different subjects was used. To predict cytomegalovirus infection status, the study combined high-throughput TCR immunosequencing, statistical association of individual TCRs with disease status, and machine learning. In a later analysis, previously published TCR beta repertoires from 670 or so donors were re-analyzed and high-resolution HLA genotyping was added so that TCR occurrence patterns could be studied. The later analysis used no new phenotypic data to find candidate immune exposures, relying instead on TCR beta sequences and their occurrence across donors. An earlier analysis of several hundred of the donors applied high-throughput TCR beta sequencing to assess whether each TCR beta V gene segment acted as functional or pseudogenic. Donor age, sex, ethnicity and CMV serostatus were collected together with the repertoire data. In a later genetic analysis, genome-wide SNP genotypes for about 55% of the roughly 700 donors were used, and that subset was treated as a discovery cohort. All discovery cohort repertoires had been generated using a single sequencing platform. HLA typing included class I and class II loci at four-digit resolution. The number of typed donors differed by locus: about 629-630 for A, B, C, DRB1 and DQB1; 500 to 550 for DQA1; approximately 600 for DPA1; and 400 to 480 for DPB1. A few DR-DQ haplotypes were handled as single units for association and clustering because linkage in the cohort was strong. Among about 360 genotyped donors of the cohort, an average of about 240,000 unique TCR beta nucleotide sequences were sequenced per donor, roughly 18% of them non-productive.

The CDR1 and CDR2 encoded by the germline V gene (reference sequence) are SGHKS and YYEKEE. The trim is 6 bases for V and 2 bases for J, with a gap of 11 bases between the germline ends. There are 13 amino acids in the CDR3, from cysteine to phenylalanine inclusive. Only CDR3 DNA is held: 39 bases, read in frame from base 1. The cohort comprised hundreds of healthy bone marrow donors. Cohort members were all nominally healthy when sampled, although unrecorded immune exposures were likely present. The donor tested CMV seropositive and was one of the 289 seropositive cohort members. Each donor provided a peripheral blood sample, and peripheral blood mononuclear cells were used for TCR beta sequencing. The Qiagen DNeasy Blood Extraction Kit was used to extract genomic DNA from the blood cell samples. Results the study describes overall, beyond this receptor: The authors suggested that the approach could potentially be generalized to other disease states and immunological phenotypes. A cluster of highly shared sequence variants was judged likely to represent a technical artifact of the sequencing pipeline. Roughly uniform sequencing depth across donors was assumed in presence/absence analyses, although this assumption may not hold. Some IMGT-functional V segments, including TRBV6-2 and TRBV6-3, could not be told apart with the 87-base-pair reads, so those segments were excluded. This cohort had only TCR beta chains sequenced, and the lack of alpha or paired-chain data limited which features could be detected. HLA typing was unavailable for some donors at each locus, so association tests used only the typed subset. In a later analysis, the rate of TCR association differed among HLA loci, with DRB1 alleles having the most associated TCRs and HLA-C alleles having the fewest. Specific HLA alleles were associated with around 18,000 TCR beta sequences at a false discovery rate of 0.05 in a later analysis. A later analysis found that HLA-associated TCR beta chains were more clonally expanded and had lower generation probabilities than equally common non-associated chains. A further reported finding was that TCR beta sequences accurately predicted the HLA-A and HLA-B alleles for most subjects in the first cohort. Immune exposure information for the cohort was limited to CMV serostatus. An association between a missense DCLRE1C variant and V-gene and J-gene trimming of TCR beta chains was found in a later genetic analysis and replicated in an independent cohort. Assigning TCR associations to individual alleles was difficult when HLA alleles, especially DR and DQ, strongly co-occurred. The classifier was reported to diagnose cytomegalovirus status with high specificity and sensitivity in both the original and validation cohorts. A later analysis reported that several top co-occurrence clusters appeared linked to parvovirus B19, influenza, CMV and Epstein-Barr virus. Three of the identified cytomegalovirus-associated TCR beta chains were confirmed in vitro to be specific for cytomegalovirus antigens. Compared with the approximately 700-donor mean, donors in an Asian-associated ancestry cluster had fewer N-insertions in productive TCRs, according to a later genetic analysis. Most CMV-associated TCR beta chains appeared to be HLA-restricted in a later analysis, and the HLA associations seemed to be driven largely by CMV exposure. Linkage disequilibrium might explain the correlated functional status among segregating V segments, but an unknown experimental factor could not be excluded. While some public TCRs were present in many individuals, most TCR sequences turned up only very rarely across donors. The study gave a list of 150 to 200 TCR beta chains associated with cytomegalovirus. The earlier analysis of approximately 560 of the donors excluded approximately 15 rarely observed V segments, including chromosome 9 orphons, because counts were too low. Broadly in line with IMGT annotations, most TCR beta V segments showed up in productive rearrangements about 87% or about 30% of the time in an earlier analysis of 450 to 750 of the donors.

The V and J segments used are TRBV5-5 and TRBJ2-5; no confident D gene assignment can be made. The clonotype comes from a man aged 25-45 years in good health and CMV-seropositive. What was sequenced was PBMCs. The DNA sequence is TGTGCCAGCACCGTTGCCAGACAAGAGACCCAGTACTTC. It is translated as CASTVARQETQYF.